The 23 T cell receptor beta chains given below trace back to one sample, sequenced in a study of blood T cell repertoires in COVID-19. The protocol was immunoSEQ multiplex PCR, while the TCRdb copy is restricted to in-frame clones and leaves out a portion. Among 200,000 to 250,000 clones listed, 84% were seen once. Sequencing was carried out using peripheral blood. The receptors were gathered from a man aged 50-60 years with acute or convalescent COVID-19.

The rearrangement uses TRBV5-6 and TRBJ1-2, with a tentative D call TRBD1 (5 bases). This CDR3 is 13 amino acids long. V lost 3 bases, J lost 8 bases, and 14 bases lay in between. CDR1 is SGHDT and CDR2 is YYEEEE in the germline V gene. CDR3 protein: CASSSGSSAGYTF. CDR3 DNA: TGTGCCAGCAGCTCAGGGTCTTCTGCGGGCTACACCTTC.

The V call is TRBV5-4, the J call TRBJ2-1, with TRBD2 matching 7 bases. The germline V gene encodes CDR1 SGHNT and CDR2 YYREEE (reference sequence). J was trimmed by 3 bases and V by 2 bases; bases with no gene match: 5. The CDR3 length is 15 residues. Here the CDR3 DNA reads TGTGCCAGCAGCTTCCCAGCGGGAATCTACAATGAGCAGTTCTTC. This translates into CASSFPAGIYNEQFF.

The rearrangement joins TRBV3-1 (or the pseudogene TRBV3-2) to TRBJ2-3, with 8 bases lining up with TRBD2. The CDR3 runs to 16 residues. Looked up from germline, CDR1 is LGHDT and CDR2 is YNNKEL (reference sequence). V shed 7 bases, J shed 1 base, and the junction held 10 bases outside the gene matches. The CDR3 here is CASTSGSGLGTDTQYF. The CDR3 bases are TGTGCCAGCACTAGCGGGTCCGGGCTCGGCACAGATACGCAGTATTTT.

This sequence joins TRBV12-3 or TRBV12-4 and TRBJ1-5, with a tentative D call TRBD1 (6 bases). This CDR3 contains 13 residues. Trimming removed 4 bases from V and 7 bases from J, with 11 bases in between. Here the CDR3 reads CASSYREGQPQHF. The DNA for the CDR3 is TGTGCCAGCAGTTACAGGGAAGGCCAGCCCCAGCATTTT.

The CDR3 sequence is CASSAPSGGTTDTQYF. CDR3 bases: TGTGCCAGCAGCGCACCTAGCGGGGGGACCACAGATACGCAGTATTTT. The chain recombines TRBV5-4 with TRBJ2-3; TRBD2 aligns across 11 bases. Trimming took 4 bases from V and 2 from J; bases not matched to a gene: 6. Germline V gene lookup returns CDR1 SGHNT and CDR2 YYREEE (reference sequence). This CDR3 spans 16 amino acids. The whole variable domain, filled in from reference TRBV5-4 and TRBJ2-3, reads ETGVTQSPTHLIKTRGQQVTLRCSSQSGHNTVSWYQQALGQGPQFIFQYYREEENGRGNFPPRFSGLQFPNYSSELNVNALELDDSALYLCASSAPSGGTTDTQYFGPGTRLTVL.

J is TRBJ2-5 and V is TRBV6-1; 7 positions agree with TRBD1. J was trimmed by 2 bases and V by 2 bases; bases with no gene match: 5. This CDR3 has 15 residues. Germline-derived CDR1 and CDR2 are MNHNS and SASEGT. CDR3 bases: TGTGCCAGCAGTGAAACCTTGACAGGGCAAGAGACCCAGTACTTC. Amino acid sequence: CASSETLTGQETQYF.

The CDR3 sequence is CSVEGPLAGDEEQYF. The CDR3 nucleotides are TGCAGCGTTGAAGGTCCGCTAGCGGGAGATGAAGAGCAGTACTTC. This chain joins TRBV29-1 and TRBJ2-7; the match to TRBD2 covers 10 bases. Germline lookup yields CDR1 SQVTM and CDR2 ANQGSEA. The CDR3 sequence is 15 residues long. V lost 1 base and J lost 7; bases outside the gene matches: 10.

The rearrangement uses TRBV15 and TRBJ1-4; D may be TRBD1 (6 bases). The CDR3 loop spans 16 amino acids. CDR1 LNHNV and CDR2 YYDKDF come from the germline V gene (reference sequence). The ends were cut back, 3 bases at V and 8 bases at J, with 19 bases in the middle. The CDR3 loop reads CATSRAQGFRNEKLFF. CDR3 nucleotides: TGTGCCACCAGCAGGGCACAGGGATTCCGGAACGAAAAACTGTTTTTT.

This chain links TRBV6-5 with TRBJ2-4; a possible D gene is TRBD2 (6 bases). The CDR3 covers 15 residues. Trimming removed 6 bases from V and 0 bases from J, with 12 bases in between. CDR1 is MNHEY, CDR2 SVGAGI, per germline. CDR3 loop: CASSPGGLAKNIQYF. Written as DNA, the CDR3 is TGTGCCAGCAGCCCCGGGGGACTAGCCAAAAACATTCAGTACTTC.

The chain combines TRBV30 with TRBJ1-2, with D possibly being TRBD1 (5 bases). V was pared by 4 bases and J by 2 bases, with 8 bases between. From germline, CDR1 is GTSNPN and CDR2 SVGIG (reference sequence). This CDR3 comprises 12 residues. This CDR3 is CAWTGPNYGYTF. The CDR3 DNA is TGTGCCTGGACAGGGCCCAACTATGGCTACACCTTC.

V and J are TRBV9 and TRBJ2-2; D might be TRBD2 (5 bases). The CDR3 covers 14 residues. Per the germline V gene, CDR1 is SGDLS and CDR2 is YYNGEE. V was pared by 3 bases and J by 4 bases, with 10 bases between. The CDR3 DNA reads as TGTGCCAGCAGCGCTACTAGGCTCACCGGGGAGCTGTTTTTT. Translating it yields CASSATRLTGELFF. Variable domain in full (rest from reference TRBV9 and TRBJ2-2): DSGVTQTPKHLITATGQRVTLRCSPRSGDLSVYWYQQSLDQGLQFLIQYYNGEERAKGNILERFSAQQFPDLHSELNLSSLELGDSALYFCASSATRLTGELFFGEGSRLTVL.

The rearrangement joins TRBV30 to TRBJ2-1; no clear D gene. Germline V CDR1 and CDR2: GTSNPN, SVGIG (reference sequence). There are 11 residues in the CDR3. Trimming took 4 bases from V and 4 from J, leaving 5 bases between them. CDR3: CAWTRYNEQFF. CDR3 bases: TGTGCCTGGACGAGGTACAATGAGCAGTTCTTC. Filled out from reference TRBV30 and TRBJ2-1, the complete variable domain reads SQTIHQWPATLVQPVGSPLSLECTVEGTSNPNLYWYRQAAGRGLQLLFYSVGIGQISSEVPQNLSASRPQDRQFILSSKKLLLSDSGFYLCAWTRYNEQFFGPGTRLTVL.

The chain recombines TRBV30 with TRBJ1-2, with D possibly TRBD1 on 5 matching bases. V dropped 3 bases and J dropped 8 bases, with 19 bases sitting between them. Germline CDR1 and CDR2: GTSNPN and SVGIG (reference sequence). This CDR3 has 14 amino acids. The CDR3 nucleotides are TGTGCCTGGAGGGTTCCAGGCAGGGATAACGGCTACACCTTC. It specifies CAWRVPGRDNGYTF.

CDR3 in DNA: TGTGCCAGCACCCAGGGGGGGGCCACAGATACGCAGTATTTT. Amino acids: CASTQGGATDTQYF. The chain carries TRBV14 and TRBJ2-3; TRBD1 or TRBD2 may be the D gene (7 bases each). The V end was cut by 7 bases, the J end by 2 bases, with 13 bases between. The CDR3 is made up of 14 amino acids. Germline lookup yields CDR1 SGHDN and CDR2 FVKESK. Full variable domain (outside the CDR3, taken from reference TRBV14 and TRBJ2-3): EAGVTQFPSHSVIEKGQTVTLRCDPISGHDNLYWYRRVMGKEIKFLLHFVKESKQDESGMPNNRFLAERTGGTYSTLKVQPAELEDSGVYFCASTQGGATDTQYFGPGTRLTVL.

The V call is TRBV7-9, the J call TRBJ2-3; 7 nucleotides match TRBD2. Germline values: CDR1 SEHNR, CDR2 FQNEAQ (reference sequence). The CDR3 runs 12 residues. The V and J ends lost 2 bases and 11 bases, in that order; junction bases with no gene match: 4. The CDR3 DNA sequence: TGTGCCAGCAGCTTAAGTGGGGGGGAGCAGTATTTT. Its translation is CASSLSGGEQYF.

The chain employs TRBV28 and TRBJ2-7; 8 nucleotides align to TRBD2. With V trimmed by 8 bases and J by 2 bases, 5 bases remained unmatched. CDR3 length: 13 amino acids. From germline, CDR1 is MDHEN and CDR2 SYDVKM. The CDR3 nucleotides are TGTGCCAGCCTTCTAGCGGGTGCCTACGAGCAGTACTTC. Translating gives CASLLAGAYEQYF.

The chain has TRBV7-3 and TRBJ2-1, with a possible D match to TRBD2 (6 bases). Germline CDR1 SGHTA, CDR2 FQGTGA. The CDR3 is 13 residues long. The V and J ends lost 3 bases and 8 bases respectively, with 11 bases between them. This CDR3 reads CASSLGGRDEQFF. DNA for the CDR3: TGTGCCAGCAGCTTGGGAGGACGGGATGAGCAGTTCTTC.

The CDR3 coding sequence is TGCGCCAGCAGCCCCGGGGGTACGACTGGCTACACCTTC. This gives the protein CASSPGGTTGYTF. The rearrangement joins TRBV4-1 to TRBJ1-2; tentative D call: TRBD1 (5 bases). The germline V gene encodes CDR1 MGHRA and CDR2 YSYEKL. Between the trimmed V and J ends, which lost 4 bases and 7 bases, there was a span of 13 bases. The CDR3 totals 13 residues.

The sample holds a few counts of this clone. The genes are TRBV19 and TRBJ1-1; 9 positions agree with TRBD1. Looked up from germline, CDR1 is LNHDA and CDR2 is SQIVND (reference sequence). V lost 5 bases, J lost 11 bases, and 9 bases stayed unmatched. The CDR3 runs 13 residues. In DNA form, the CDR3 reads TGTGCCAGTAGTTTCCCAAGGACAGGGGTGGCTTTCTTT. This translates into CASSFPRTGVAFF.

The chain recombines TRBV12-3 or TRBV12-4 with TRBJ1-2; TRBD1 matches 7 bases. This CDR3 is 13 amino acids long. Unmatched junction bases numbered 5, after V lost 3 bases and J lost 7 bases. The CDR3 DNA reads TGTGCCAGCAGTTTTGGAGGGGGCGTTGGCTACACCTTC. Translating gives CASSFGGGVGYTF.

The chain recombines TRBV29-1 with TRBJ2-1, with D possibly matching TRBD2 (5 bases). This CDR3 has 19 amino acids. V shed 7 bases and J shed 4 bases, with 32 bases lying between them. Germline-derived CDR1 and CDR2 are SQVTM and ANQGSEA. CDR3 sequence reads: CSALSGPPPLPRKYNEQFF. For the CDR3, the DNA is TGCAGCGCCCTGAGCGGACCCCCTCCCTTACCACGAAAGTACAATGAGCAGTTCTTC.

The chain uses TRBV30 and TRBJ2-7; a possible D gene is TRBD1 (6 bases). Germline loops: CDR1 GTSNPN, CDR2 SVGIG (reference sequence). V lost 3 bases to trimming and J lost 6 bases, with 18 bases between them. The CDR3 sequence is 14 residues long. The CDR3 DNA is TGTGCCTGGAGAGAGCCGGGACATATTACCGAGCAGTACTTC. Protein: CAWREPGHITEQYF. Using reference TRBV30 and TRBJ2-7 for the parts outside the CDR3, the full variable domain is SQTIHQWPATLVQPVGSPLSLECTVEGTSNPNLYWYRQAAGRGLQLLFYSVGIGQISSEVPQNLSASRPQDRQFILSSKKLLLSDSGFYLCAWREPGHITEQYFGPGTRLTVT.

The V call is TRBV30, the J call TRBJ1-6, with a tentative D call TRBD1 (6 bases). The CDR3 runs 13 residues. The germline V and J ends were trimmed by 8 bases and 1 base, with 9 bases remaining between them. Germline lookup yields CDR1 GTSNPN and CDR2 SVGIG (reference sequence). The CDR3 loop reads CAAGVSYNSPLHF. The CDR3 DNA sequence: TGTGCCGCAGGGGTTTCCTATAATTCACCCCTCCACTTT.